The sample holds a few counts of the clone carrying this T cell receptor beta chain. Antigen specificity is unknown. Germline CDR1 and CDR2: SQVTM and ANQGSEA. With 1 base removed from V and 0 bases from J, the gap between germline ends came to 5 bases. The CDR3 covers 13 residues. Separate cDNA molecules each had unique molecular identifiers attached to them. TCRdb re-analysed the 5' RACE reads in MiXCR, keeping a single row per CDR3 protein. The sample yields 95,000 to 100,000 distinct CDR3 sequences, approximately 10% seen once. The entry originates in a study of early T cells in non-severe SARS-CoV-2 infection. For the study at large: Bulk RNA from unsorted whole blood was sequenced; chains were unpaired.

Study-wide results and limits: Matching results from VDJdb favored anti-spike CD8 responses, leaving private and CD4 specificities undetected.

The V and J genes are TRBV29-1 and TRBJ2-3; D is uncertain. Sequenced: whole blood. This receptor was taken from an adult who was a healthcare worker with PCR-confirmed SARS-CoV-2 infection or an uninfected control (not recorded which). The CDR3 bases are TGCAGCGTTGAAGGGGGTAGCACAGATACGCAGTATTTT. Translated: CSVEGGSTDTQYF.